Listed below are T cell receptor beta chains from one sample, sequenced in a study of T cells in Graves' hyperthyroidism and ophthalmopathy. TCRdb independently ran MiXCR on the multiplex PCR reads; one entry per CDR3 protein. The sample records some 490,000 distinct CDR3 sequences, around a fifth being singletons. Sequencing was performed on blood. All receptors derive from a woman in her sixties or seventies with Graves' ophthalmopathy. Each CDR3 is given with its conserved first and last residue. Each record gives: J gene, V gene, clone size, D gene, CDR3 protein, CDR3 DNA. A D gene is named only where the DNA matches it firmly. The size of a clone is reported for some rows only, either as once, few or many, or as a class for expanded clones.

J gene: TRBJ2-7
V gene: TRBV10-3
clone size: NA
D gene: TRBD2
CDR3 protein: CAITGTNSYEQYF
CDR3 DNA: TGTGCCATCACTGGGACTAACTCCTACGAGCAGTACTTC

J gene: TRBJ2-3
V gene: TRBV7-9
clone size: few
D gene: TRBD1
CDR3 protein: CASEEGASDTQYF
CDR3 DNA: TGTGCCAGCGAAGAGGGGGCATCAGATACGCAGTATTTT

J gene: TRBJ1-1
V gene: TRBV27
clone size: many
D gene: TRBD1
CDR3 protein: CASRRQGAYNTEAFF
CDR3 DNA: TGTGCCAGCAGGCGGCAGGGGGCGTATAACACTGAAGCTTTCTTT

J gene: TRBJ1-2
V gene: TRBV5-5
clone size: NA
D gene: TRBD1
CDR3 protein: CASSWDRGGYTF
CDR3 DNA: TGTGCCAGCAGCTGGGACAGGGGAGGCTACACCTTC

J gene: TRBJ2-1
V gene: TRBV12-3/TRBV12-4
clone size: many
D gene: TRBD2
CDR3 protein: CASSQTSYEQFF
CDR3 DNA: TGTGCCAGCAGCCAGACTAGCTATGAGCAGTTCTTC

J gene: TRBJ2-1
V gene: TRBV11-2
clone size: many
D gene: TRBD2
CDR3 protein: CASSVGLAGIAYNEQFF
CDR3 DNA: TGTGCCAGCAGCGTGGGACTAGCGGGAATCGCCTACAATGAGCAGTTCTTC

J gene: TRBJ1-1
V gene: TRBV10-3
clone size: many
D gene: NA
CDR3 protein: CAISDGGRMNTEAFF
CDR3 DNA: TGTGCCATCAGTGATGGGGGTAGGATGAACACTGAAGCTTTCTTT

J gene: TRBJ2-7
V gene: TRBV28
clone size: NA
D gene: TRBD2
CDR3 protein: CASEPSGTYEQYF
CDR3 DNA: TGTGCCAGCGAGCCTAGCGGGACCTACGAGCAGTACTTC

J gene: TRBJ1-1
V gene: TRBV29-1
clone size: NA
D gene: NA
CDR3 protein: CSVIAGGFTEAFF
CDR3 DNA: TGCAGCGTAATAGCAGGTGGGTTCACTGAAGCTTTCTTT

J gene: TRBJ2-3
V gene: TRBV5-1
clone size: many
D gene: NA
CDR3 protein: CASSLYRVRDTQYF
CDR3 DNA: TGCGCCAGCAGCTTGTATAGGGTCAGGGATACGCAGTATTTT

J gene: TRBJ2-3
V gene: TRBV15
clone size: NA
D gene: NA
CDR3 protein: CATRGDWITDTPYF
CDR3 DNA: TGTGCCACCAGAGGGGACTGGATTACAGATACGCCGTATTTT

J gene: TRBJ2-1
V gene: TRBV28
clone size: many
D gene: TRBD2
CDR3 protein: CASSPIAGAANEQFF
CDR3 DNA: TGTGCCAGCAGTCCTATAGCGGGAGCGGCGAATGAGCAGTTCTTC

J gene: TRBJ1-1
V gene: TRBV19
clone size: NA
D gene: TRBD1
CDR3 protein: CASRDQGAGTEAFF
CDR3 DNA: TGTGCCAGTAGAGACCAGGGGGCGGGCACTGAAGCTTTCTTT

J gene: TRBJ2-1
V gene: TRBV16
clone size: NA
D gene: TRBD2
CDR3 protein: CASSQRSGRGEQFF
CDR3 DNA: TGTGCCAGCAGCCAACGGAGCGGGAGGGGTGAGCAGTTCTTC

J gene: TRBJ2-5
V gene: TRBV2
clone size: many
D gene: NA
CDR3 protein: CASSGGDFQETQYF
CDR3 DNA: TGTGCCAGCAGCGGAGGGGACTTTCAAGAGACCCAGTACTTC

J gene: TRBJ1-1
V gene: TRBV6-5
clone size: many
D gene: NA
CDR3 protein: CASYRTANMNTEAFF
CDR3 DNA: TGTGCCAGCTACCGGACAGCTAACATGAACACTGAAGCTTTCTTT

J gene: TRBJ1-1
V gene: TRBV11-2
clone size: many
D gene: TRBD1
CDR3 protein: CASSQGQAHTEAFF
CDR3 DNA: TGTGCCAGCAGCCAGGGACAGGCTCACACTGAAGCTTTCTTT

J gene: TRBJ2-1
V gene: TRBV12-3/TRBV12-4
clone size: many
D gene: TRBD2
CDR3 protein: CASSLGAGGRDEQFF
CDR3 DNA: TGTGCCAGCAGTTTAGGTGCGGGAGGAAGGGATGAGCAGTTCTTC

J gene: TRBJ1-2
V gene: TRBV28
clone size: many
D gene: TRBD1
CDR3 protein: CASSFVGRGPNYGYTF
CDR3 DNA: TGTGCCAGCAGTTTTGTTGGCAGGGGGCCTAACTATGGCTACACCTTC

J gene: TRBJ2-1
V gene: TRBV24-1
clone size: NA
D gene: TRBD2
CDR3 protein: CATSDTRLAGYGEQFF
CDR3 DNA: TGTGCCACCAGTGACACCAGACTAGCGGGGTACGGTGAGCAGTTCTTC

J gene: TRBJ2-1
V gene: TRBV5-1
clone size: NA
D gene: TRBD2
CDR3 protein: CASSLVRTSGRSDEQFF
CDR3 DNA: TGCGCCAGCAGCTTGGTTCGGACTAGCGGGAGGTCCGATGAGCAGTTCTTC

J gene: TRBJ1-1
V gene: TRBV6-1
clone size: many
D gene: TRBD1
CDR3 protein: CASSPTDRDTEAFF
CDR3 DNA: TGTGCCAGCAGTCCTACCGACAGGGACACTGAAGCTTTCTTT

J gene: TRBJ1-4
V gene: TRBV28
clone size: few
D gene: NA
CDR3 protein: CASGRGREKLFF
CDR3 DNA: TGTGCCAGCGGCAGGGGAAGGGAAAAACTGTTTTTT

J gene: TRBJ1-5
V gene: TRBV6-1
clone size: NA
D gene: NA
CDR3 protein: CASSDMGRVINQPQHF
CDR3 DNA: TGTGCCAGCAGTGATATGGGCAGGGTTATCAATCAGCCCCAGCATTTT

J gene: TRBJ2-1
V gene: TRBV5-6
clone size: NA
D gene: NA
CDR3 protein: CASSLGSNSYNEQFF
CDR3 DNA: TGTGCCAGCAGCTTGGGGAGCAACTCCTACAATGAGCAGTTCTTC

J gene: TRBJ2-1
V gene: TRBV27
clone size: NA
D gene: NA
CDR3 protein: CASSTPGREQFF
CDR3 DNA: TGTGCCAGCAGTACCCCGGGAAGGGAGCAGTTCTTC

J gene: TRBJ2-4
V gene: TRBV30
clone size: NA
D gene: NA
CDR3 protein: CAWSVSLAKNIQYF
CDR3 DNA: TGTGCCTGGAGTGTAAGCCTAGCCAAAAACATTCAGTACTTC

J gene: TRBJ2-5
V gene: TRBV20-1
clone size: NA
D gene: TRBD2
CDR3 protein: CSARPLVGRERETQYF
CDR3 DNA: TGCAGTGCTAGACCCCTGGTCGGGAGGGAGAGAGAGACCCAGTACTTC

J gene: TRBJ2-1
V gene: TRBV10-3
clone size: few
D gene: NA
CDR3 protein: CAISGDSNEQFF
CDR3 DNA: TGTGCCATCAGTGGAGACAGCAATGAGCAGTTCTTC

J gene: TRBJ2-5
V gene: TRBV12-5
clone size: few
D gene: TRBD2
CDR3 protein: CASGTGLAGGTQYF
CDR3 DNA: TGTGCTAGTGGAACGGGACTAGCGGGAGGGACCCAGTACTTC

J gene: TRBJ2-3
V gene: TRBV28
clone size: NA
D gene: TRBD2
CDR3 protein: CASSQREGHTDTQYF
CDR3 DNA: TGTGCCAGCAGTCAGCGGGAGGGCCACACAGATACGCAGTATTTT

J gene: TRBJ2-7
V gene: TRBV18
clone size: many
D gene: NA
CDR3 protein: CASSPGSSYEQYF
CDR3 DNA: TGTGCCAGCAGCCCAGGCAGCTCCTACGAGCAGTACTTC

J gene: TRBJ2-7
V gene: TRBV27
clone size: few
D gene: NA
CDR3 protein: CASTPVSYEQYF
CDR3 DNA: TGTGCCAGCACCCCAGTATCCTACGAGCAGTACTTC

J gene: TRBJ2-1
V gene: TRBV6-1
clone size: NA
D gene: TRBD2
CDR3 protein: CASSCPRLVGAGVCNEQFF
CDR3 DNA: TGTGCCAGCAGTTGCCCCCGTCTCGTTGGAGCGGGAGTTTGCAATGAGCAGTTCTTC

J gene: TRBJ1-2
V gene: TRBV2
clone size: many
D gene: NA
CDR3 protein: CASRTDYGYTF
CDR3 DNA: TGTGCCAGCCGGACAGACTATGGCTACACCTTC

J gene: TRBJ1-2
V gene: TRBV29-1
clone size: few
D gene: NA
CDR3 protein: CSERTANYGYTF
CDR3 DNA: TGCAGCGAGAGGACAGCTAACTATGGCTACACCTTC

J gene: TRBJ2-7
V gene: TRBV9
clone size: NA
D gene: NA
CDR3 protein: CASSVDPGYEQYF
CDR3 DNA: TGTGCCAGCAGCGTAGACCCCGGATACGAGCAGTACTTC

J gene: TRBJ2-1
V gene: TRBV30
clone size: few
D gene: TRBD1
CDR3 protein: CAWSMTGNEQFF
CDR3 DNA: TGTGCCTGGAGTATGACAGGGAATGAGCAGTTCTTC

J gene: TRBJ1-2
V gene: TRBV6-1
clone size: NA
D gene: TRBD1
CDR3 protein: CASRKGQGNYGYTF
CDR3 DNA: TGTGCCAGCAGGAAGGGACAGGGGAACTATGGCTACACCTTC

J gene: TRBJ2-2
V gene: TRBV5-1
clone size: few
D gene: TRBD2
CDR3 protein: CASSLEGLGYTGELFF
CDR3 DNA: TGCGCCAGCAGCTTGGAGGGACTAGGTTACACCGGGGAGCTGTTTTTT

J gene: TRBJ2-2
V gene: TRBV5-1
clone size: few
D gene: TRBD1
CDR3 protein: CASSLQGAPNTGELFF
CDR3 DNA: TGCGCCAGCAGCTTGCAGGGGGCCCCAAACACCGGGGAGCTGTTTTTT

J gene: TRBJ1-1
V gene: TRBV11-2
clone size: few
D gene: TRBD1
CDR3 protein: CASSLVADRATEAFF
CDR3 DNA: TGTGCCAGCAGCTTAGTCGCGGACAGGGCCACTGAAGCTTTCTTT

J gene: TRBJ2-2
V gene: TRBV28
clone size: few
D gene: TRBD1
CDR3 protein: CASSADRGRTGELFF
CDR3 DNA: TGTGCCAGCAGTGCAGACAGGGGGCGCACCGGGGAGCTGTTTTTT

J gene: TRBJ2-7
V gene: TRBV11-2
clone size: many
D gene: NA
CDR3 protein: CASSFAPPGRGIYEQYF
CDR3 DNA: TGTGCCAGCAGCTTCGCTCCCCCCGGACGGGGAATATACGAGCAGTACTTC

J gene: TRBJ1-1
V gene: TRBV9
clone size: NA
D gene: NA
CDR3 protein: CASSVTTRLNTEAFF
CDR3 DNA: TGTGCCAGCAGCGTGACGACAAGACTGAACACTGAAGCTTTCTTT

J gene: TRBJ2-5
V gene: TRBV20-1
clone size: NA
D gene: NA
CDR3 protein: CSAAGILYQETQYF
CDR3 DNA: TGCAGTGCCGCCGGGATTTTGTACCAAGAGACCCAGTACTTC

J gene: TRBJ1-5
V gene: TRBV20-1
clone size: few
D gene: NA
CDR3 protein: CSAGARGSYQPQHF
CDR3 DNA: TGCAGTGCTGGGGCGCGCGGGAGTTATCAGCCCCAGCATTTT

J gene: TRBJ2-2
V gene: TRBV27
clone size: NA
D gene: TRBD1
CDR3 protein: CASSSTGVFTGELFF
CDR3 DNA: TGTGCCAGCAGTTCTACAGGGGTATTCACCGGGGAGCTGTTTTTT

J gene: TRBJ2-1
V gene: TRBV2
clone size: many
D gene: TRBD2
CDR3 protein: CASSEVRGRYNEQFF
CDR3 DNA: TGTGCCAGCAGTGAAGTTCGCGGGAGATACAATGAGCAGTTCTTC

J gene: TRBJ1-1
V gene: TRBV6-1
clone size: few
D gene: NA
CDR3 protein: CASSVGDLRTEAFF
CDR3 DNA: TGTGCCAGCAGTGTAGGGGATCTGCGCACTGAAGCTTTCTTT

J gene: TRBJ2-2
V gene: TRBV5-1
clone size: NA
D gene: NA
CDR3 protein: CATSWGNTGELFF
CDR3 DNA: TGCGCCACCTCGTGGGGGAACACCGGGGAGCTGTTTTTT

J gene: TRBJ2-2
V gene: TRBV25-1
clone size: NA
D gene: TRBD2
CDR3 protein: CASSIRTSGIVNTGELFF
CDR3 DNA: TGTGCCAGCAGTATTCGGACTAGCGGGATTGTGAACACCGGGGAGCTGTTTTTT

J gene: TRBJ1-2
V gene: TRBV19
clone size: once
D gene: TRBD1
CDR3 protein: CASSGENRGPVYGYTF
CDR3 DNA: TGTGCCAGTAGTGGGGAGAACAGGGGGCCGGTCTATGGCTACACCTTC

J gene: TRBJ2-7
V gene: TRBV20-1
clone size: NA
D gene: NA
CDR3 protein: CGARDRFVGYEQYF
CDR3 DNA: TGCGGTGCTAGAGATAGGTTCGTGGGTTACGAGCAGTACTTC

J gene: TRBJ1-4
V gene: TRBV28
clone size: few
D gene: TRBD1
CDR3 protein: CASSIMTGINEKLFF
CDR3 DNA: TGTGCCAGCAGTATCATGACAGGGATAAATGAAAAACTGTTTTTT